Listed below are T cell receptor beta chains from one sample, sequenced in a study of neoadjuvant anti-PD-1 for oral cavity cancer. Generated by immunoSEQ multiplex PCR, the TCRdb table keeps only in-frame clones and is missing some. The data show 20,000 to 25,000 clones, 35% to 55% seen once. Here the sequenced sample was tumor tissue, taken after nivolumab (anti-PD-1) treatment. These receptors came from a person aged 40 to 85 with oral cavity squamous cell carcinoma. The CDR3 runs from the conserved cysteine through the conserved F or W. A D gene is named only where the DNA matches it firmly. Only part of the rows carry a size: once, few, many, or a class if the clone is expanded.

V	D	J	size	DNA	CDR3
TRBV5-8	TRBD1	TRBJ2-2	NA	TGTGCCAGCAGCTTGGTCCTTTCCGGGACAGAATCCGGGGAGCTGTTTTTT	CASSLVLSGTESGELFF
TRBV7-3	NA	TRBJ2-3	few	TGTGCCAGCAGCTTGTTGGGCGGGACTAGCACAGATACGCAGTATTTT	CASSLLGGTSTDTQYF
TRBV7-9	NA	TRBJ2-6	NA	TGTGCCAGCAGCCCTGGACGCCCTGGGGCCAACGTCCTGACTTTC	CASSPGRPGANVLTF
TRBV10-3	TRBD2	TRBJ2-7	once	TGTGCCATCAGGAAGGGGCTTGGGACTAGCCAGATCTACGAGCAGTACTTC	CAIRKGLGTSQIYEQYF
TRBV25-1	NA	TRBJ1-2	NA	TGTGCCAGCTCCCTTGGAACCTCCTATGGCTACACCTTC	CASSLGTSYGYTF
TRBV6-5	NA	TRBJ1-1	NA	TGTGCCTCCAAACAGAACATGGGCACTGAAGCTTTCTTT	CASKQNMGTEAFF
TRBV7-2	NA	TRBJ1-4	few	TGTGCCAGCGGTACCTTTAATGAAAAACTGTTTTTT	CASGTFNEKLFF
TRBV11-3	NA	TRBJ2-2	many	TGTGCCAGCAGCTATAATCCCGCCGGGGAGCTGTTTTTT	CASSYNPAGELFF
TRBV18	NA	TRBJ1-6	NA	TGTGCCAGCTCACCACGAGGACAGTCAACTAATTCACCCCTCCACTTT	CASSPRGQSTNSPLHF
TRBV7-2	TRBD2	TRBJ2-5	NA	TGTGCCAGCAGCCGGAGGGCTAGCGGGGGGAAAGAGACCCAGTACTTC	CASSRRASGGKETQYF
TRBV27	NA	TRBJ2-7	NA	TGTGCCAGCAGTTTATCCGCCAACTACGAGCAGTACTTC	CASSLSANYEQYF
TRBV2	NA	TRBJ1-3	medium-sized	TGTGCCAGCAGTGATGGCGCATCGTTCTTCTCTGGAAACACCATATATTTT	CASSDGASFFSGNTIYF
TRBV19	TRBD1	TRBJ2-7	once	TGTGCCAGTAGTATGGGACAGGGGAGTCTCGGGGAGCAGTACTTC	CASSMGQGSLGEQYF
TRBV6-1	NA	TRBJ2-7	few	TGTGCCAGCAGCTCAGGGATTTTTGTCGAGCAGTACTTC	CASSSGIFVEQYF
TRBV15	NA	TRBJ2-2	NA	TGTGCCACCAGCAGAACTGCCCCCGGGTTACAGCCGAACACCGGGGAGCTGTTTTTT	CATSRTAPGLQPNTGELFF
TRBV29-1	NA	TRBJ2-3	NA	TGCAGCGTTGAAGTCGCTGGGCGTGCGCAGTATTTT	CSVEVAGRAQYF
TRBV15	NA	TRBJ1-3	NA	TGTGCCACCAGCAGAGATCATGGTACGGGGAACACCATATATTTT	CATSRDHGTGNTIYF
TRBV9	TRBD1	TRBJ1-6	NA	TGTGCCAGCAGCGAGGGACAGCCAAATTCACCCCTCCACTTT	CASSEGQPNSPLHF
TRBV5-1	TRBD1	TRBJ2-7	NA	TGCGCCAGCAGCGCAGGGACAGGGGGAGGCCTCAGTCCCGAGCAGTACTTC	CASSAGTGGGLSPEQYF
TRBV5-4	NA	TRBJ2-2	few	TGTGCCAGCAGCTTTGTAGGAGCGAACACCGGGGAGCTGTTTTTT	CASSFVGANTGELFF
TRBV19	TRBD1	TRBJ1-5	NA	TGTGCCAGTCACACCGGACAGGGGGGACAGCCCCAGCATTTT	CASHTGQGGQPQHF
TRBV5-4	NA	TRBJ2-7	NA	TGTGCCAGCAGCCAAGTCACAGTCCCAAGGGAGCAGTACTTC	CASSQVTVPREQYF
TRBV7-3	TRBD1	TRBJ1-1	medium-sized	TGTGCCAGCAGCCCCTCGACAGGGGTAGGCACTGAAGCTTTCTTT	CASSPSTGVGTEAFF
TRBV19	NA	TRBJ2-1	NA	TGTGCCAGTAGAGAGGGAATTGATGAGCAGTTCTTC	CASREGIDEQFF
TRBV5-6	NA	TRBJ2-3	many	TGTGCCAGCAGCTGGGGCCAGCCTACTAGCACAGATACGCAGTATTTT	CASSWGQPTSTDTQYF